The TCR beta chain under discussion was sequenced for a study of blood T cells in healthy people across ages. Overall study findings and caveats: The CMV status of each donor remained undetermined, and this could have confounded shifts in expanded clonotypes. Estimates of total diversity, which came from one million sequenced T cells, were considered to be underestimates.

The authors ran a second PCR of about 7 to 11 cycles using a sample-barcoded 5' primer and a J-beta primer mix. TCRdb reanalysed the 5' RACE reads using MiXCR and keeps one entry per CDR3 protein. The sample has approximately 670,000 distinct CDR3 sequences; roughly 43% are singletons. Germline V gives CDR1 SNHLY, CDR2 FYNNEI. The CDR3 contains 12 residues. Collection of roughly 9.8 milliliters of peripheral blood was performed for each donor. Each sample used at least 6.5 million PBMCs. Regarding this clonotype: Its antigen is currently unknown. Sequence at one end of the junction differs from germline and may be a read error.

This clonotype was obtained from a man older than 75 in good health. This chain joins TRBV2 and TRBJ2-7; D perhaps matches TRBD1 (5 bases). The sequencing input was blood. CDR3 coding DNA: TGTGCCGGCAGCCGTGACAGCTACGAGCAGTACTTC. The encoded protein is CAGSRDSYEQYF.